Listed below are T cell receptor beta chains from one sample, sequenced in a study of blood T cells in healthy people across ages. One entry per CDR3 protein, called by TCRdb with MiXCR from the 5' RACE reads. Of 1.8 million or so distinct CDR3 sequences in the sample, approximately 39% were seen once. The sample comprised blood. These TCRs come from a human donor in good health. Each CDR3 is given with its conserved first and last residue. D genes are given only for firm matches. Expanded clones get a size class; other rows say once, few or many, or leave the size out.

CDR3aa: CASSRDRVGELFF
CDR3nt: TGCGCCAGCAGCCGGGACAGGGTCGGGGAGCTGTTTTTT
v_gene: TRBV5-1
len: 13
abundance: .
j_gene: TRBJ2-2
d_gene: TRBD1

CDR3aa: CAGSSRGGLTLQETQYF
CDR3nt: TGTGCCGGCAGCTCTAGGGGGGGGTTGACCCTCCAAGAGACCCAGTACTTC
v_gene: TRBV7-9
len: 17
abundance: .
j_gene: TRBJ2-5
d_gene: .

CDR3aa: CSASRTGSEEQYF
CDR3nt: TGCAGTGCTTCTCGGACAGGTTCTGAAGAGCAGTACTTC
v_gene: TRBV20-1
len: 13
abundance: few
j_gene: TRBJ2-5
d_gene: TRBD1

CDR3aa: CASSQESRTVPLHF
CDR3nt: TGCGCCAGCAGCCAAGAAAGCCGGACAGTTCCCCTCCACTTT
v_gene: TRBV4-1
len: 14
abundance: .
j_gene: TRBJ1-6
d_gene: .

CDR3aa: CASRLALLGDTQYF
CDR3nt: TGTGCCAGCAGACTAGCCCTATTGGGAGATACGCAGTATTTT
v_gene: TRBV7-2
len: 14
abundance: many
j_gene: TRBJ2-3
d_gene: .

CDR3aa: CSVGTSGGAGDTQYF
CDR3nt: TGCAGCGTTGGGACTAGCGGGGGGGCCGGAGATACGCAGTATTTT
v_gene: TRBV29-1
len: 15
abundance: .
j_gene: TRBJ2-3
d_gene: TRBD2

CDR3aa: CAGSPIRGQGPSSILNRPNTEAFF
CDR3nt: TGTGCCGGCAGTCCAATACGGGGACAGGGGCCCTCTTCGATCCTGAACAGACCGAACACTGAAGCTTTCTTT
v_gene: TRBV6-2/TRBV6-3
len: 24
abundance: .
j_gene: TRBJ1-1
d_gene: TRBD1

CDR3aa: CASSSTGTNYNEQFF
CDR3nt: TGTGCCAGCAGTTCAACCGGGACTAACTACAATGAGCAGTTCTTC
v_gene: TRBV28
len: 15
abundance: .
j_gene: TRBJ2-1
d_gene: TRBD2

CDR3aa: CASKLETIGELFF
CDR3nt: TGTGCCAGCAAATTGGAGACGATCGGGGAGCTGTTTTTT
v_gene: TRBV6-2/TRBV6-3
len: 13
abundance: .
j_gene: TRBJ2-2
d_gene: .

CDR3aa: CASSSVRTGNEQFF
CDR3nt: TGTGCTAGCAGCTCAGTCAGGACGGGCAATGAGCAGTTCTTC
v_gene: TRBV11-1
len: 14
abundance: few
j_gene: TRBJ2-1
d_gene: .

CDR3aa: CGSSYSGTGGQETQYF
CDR3nt: TGTGGCAGCAGTTACTCGGGGACAGGGGGACAAGAGACCCAGTACTTC
v_gene: TRBV6-6
len: 16
abundance: .
j_gene: TRBJ2-5
d_gene: TRBD1

CDR3aa: CATKGQGASEQYF
CDR3nt: TGTGCCACCAAGGGACAGGGGGCCTCCGAGCAGTACTTC
v_gene: TRBV3-1
len: 13
abundance: .
j_gene: TRBJ2-7
d_gene: TRBD1

CDR3aa: CSAREGSPSYNEQFF
CDR3nt: TGCAGTGCTAGAGAGGGCAGCCCATCCTACAATGAGCAGTTCTTC
v_gene: TRBV20-1
len: 15
abundance: .
j_gene: TRBJ2-1
d_gene: .

CDR3aa: CASSLASGGATGELFF
CDR3nt: TGTGCCAGCAGCTTGGCTAGCGGGGGGGCGACCGGGGAGCTGTTTTTT
v_gene: TRBV7-6
len: 16
abundance: .
j_gene: TRBJ2-2
d_gene: TRBD2

CDR3aa: CASSQRGGPYNSPLHF
CDR3nt: TGTGCCAGCAGCCAAAGAGGTGGGCCCTATAATTCACCCCTCCACTTT
v_gene: TRBV7-3
len: 16
abundance: .
j_gene: TRBJ1-6
d_gene: .